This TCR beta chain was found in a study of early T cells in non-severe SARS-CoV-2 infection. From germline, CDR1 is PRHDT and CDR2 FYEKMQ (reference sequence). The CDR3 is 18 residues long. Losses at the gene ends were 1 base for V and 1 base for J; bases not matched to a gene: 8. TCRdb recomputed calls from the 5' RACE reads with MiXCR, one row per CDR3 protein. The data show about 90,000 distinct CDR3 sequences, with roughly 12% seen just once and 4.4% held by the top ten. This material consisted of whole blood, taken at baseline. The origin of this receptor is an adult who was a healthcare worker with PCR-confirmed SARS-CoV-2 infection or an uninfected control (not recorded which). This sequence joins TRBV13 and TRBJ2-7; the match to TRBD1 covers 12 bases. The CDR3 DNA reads TGTGCCAGCAGCTTAGAGTGGGGACAGGGGGCGCCATCCTACGAGCAGTACTTC. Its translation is CASSLEWGQGAPSYEQYF.